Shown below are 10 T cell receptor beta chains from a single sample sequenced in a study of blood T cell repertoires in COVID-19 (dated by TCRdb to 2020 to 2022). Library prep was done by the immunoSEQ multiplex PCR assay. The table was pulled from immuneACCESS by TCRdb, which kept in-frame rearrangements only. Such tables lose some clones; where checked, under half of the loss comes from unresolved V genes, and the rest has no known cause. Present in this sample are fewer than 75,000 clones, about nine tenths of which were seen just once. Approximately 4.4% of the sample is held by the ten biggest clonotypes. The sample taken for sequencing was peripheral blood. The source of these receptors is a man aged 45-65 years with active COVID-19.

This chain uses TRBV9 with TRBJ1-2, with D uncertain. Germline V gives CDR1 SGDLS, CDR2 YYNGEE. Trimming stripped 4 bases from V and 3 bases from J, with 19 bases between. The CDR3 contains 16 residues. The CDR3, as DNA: TGTGCCAGCAGCTCAGACTATCGGGCTTTGGACTATGGCTACACCTTC. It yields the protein CASSSDYRALDYGYTF.

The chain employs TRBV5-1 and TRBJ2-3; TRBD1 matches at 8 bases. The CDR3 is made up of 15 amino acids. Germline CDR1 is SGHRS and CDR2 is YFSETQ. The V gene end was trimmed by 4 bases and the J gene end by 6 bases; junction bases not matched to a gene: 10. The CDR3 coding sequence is TGCGCCAGCAGCGGGCAGGGGGCTAAGCTTGATACGCAGTATTTT. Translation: CASSGQGAKLDTQYF.

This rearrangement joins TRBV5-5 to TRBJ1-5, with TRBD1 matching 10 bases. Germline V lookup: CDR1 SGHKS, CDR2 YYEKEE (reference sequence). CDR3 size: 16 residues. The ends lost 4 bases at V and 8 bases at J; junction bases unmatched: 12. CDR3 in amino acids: CASSHTGTGEMKPQHF. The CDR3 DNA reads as TGTGCCAGCAGCCATACCGGGACAGGGGAGATGAAGCCCCAGCATTTT.

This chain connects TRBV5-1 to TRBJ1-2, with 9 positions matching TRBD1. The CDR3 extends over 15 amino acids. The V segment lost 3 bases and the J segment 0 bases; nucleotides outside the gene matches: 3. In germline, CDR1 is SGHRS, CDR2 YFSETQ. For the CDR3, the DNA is TGCGCCAGCAGCTCTCGACAGGGGGCTAACTATGGCTACACCTTC. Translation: CASSSRQGANYGYTF. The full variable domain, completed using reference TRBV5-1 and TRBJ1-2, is KAGVTQTPRYLIKTRGQQVTLSCSPISGHRSVSWYQQTPGQGLQFLFEYFSETQRNKGNFPGRFSGRQFSNSRSEMNVSTLELGDSALYLCASSSRQGANYGYTFGSGTRLTVV.

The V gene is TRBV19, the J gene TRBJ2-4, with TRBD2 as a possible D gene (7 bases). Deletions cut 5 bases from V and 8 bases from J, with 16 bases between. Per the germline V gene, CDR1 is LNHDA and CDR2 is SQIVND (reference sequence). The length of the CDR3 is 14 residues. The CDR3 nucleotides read TGTGCCAGTAGTCAAGGGGGGGCCGGCTACATTCAGTACTTC. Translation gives CASSQGGAGYIQYF.

CDR3 DNA: TGTGCCAGCTTGGGAACTAGCGGTCACAATGAGCAGTTCTTC. It codes for CASLGTSGHNEQFF. V usage is TRBV5-8 and J usage is TRBJ2-1, with 8 bases fitting TRBD2. V lost 7 bases and J lost 5; bases outside the gene matches: 8. There are 14 residues in the CDR3. Germline CDR1 SGHTS, CDR2 YDEGEE.

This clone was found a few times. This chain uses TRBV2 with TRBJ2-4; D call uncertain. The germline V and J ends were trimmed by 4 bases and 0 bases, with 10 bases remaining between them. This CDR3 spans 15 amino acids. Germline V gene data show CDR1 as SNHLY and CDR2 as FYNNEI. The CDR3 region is CASSGLGLAKNIQYF. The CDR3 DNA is TGTGCCAGCAGTGGTCTAGGTTTAGCCAAAAACATTCAGTACTTC. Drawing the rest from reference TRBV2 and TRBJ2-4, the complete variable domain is EPEVTQTPSHQVTQMGQEVILRCVPISNHLYFYWYRQILGQKVEFLVSFYNNEISEKSEIFDDQFSVERPDGSNFTLKIRSTKLEDSAMYFCASSGLGLAKNIQYFGAGTRLSVL.

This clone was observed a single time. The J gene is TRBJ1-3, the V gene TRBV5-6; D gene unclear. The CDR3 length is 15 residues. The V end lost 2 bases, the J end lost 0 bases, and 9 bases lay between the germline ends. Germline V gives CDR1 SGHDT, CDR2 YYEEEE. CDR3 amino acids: CASSFSPSSGNTIYF. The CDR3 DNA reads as TGTGCCAGCAGCTTTAGTCCGTCCTCTGGAAACACCATATATTTT.

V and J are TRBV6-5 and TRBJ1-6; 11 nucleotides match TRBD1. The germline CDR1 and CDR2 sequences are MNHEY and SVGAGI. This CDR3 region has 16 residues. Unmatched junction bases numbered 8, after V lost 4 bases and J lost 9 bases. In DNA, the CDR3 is TGTGCCAGCAGTTTCTCCCGGGACAGGGGGATTTCACCCCTCCACTTT. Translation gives CASSFSRDRGISPLHF.

The CDR3: CASSLGLAVNEQFF. In DNA form, the CDR3 reads TGTGCCAGCAGCTTAGGACTAGCGGTCAATGAGCAGTTCTTC. The chain links TRBV7-2 to TRBJ2-1, with TRBD2 matching 9 bases. The CDR3 runs 14 residues. After removal of 1 base from V and 6 bases from J, the junction contained 1 base not matched to a gene. CDR1 is SGHTA and CDR2 is FQGNSA in the germline V gene.